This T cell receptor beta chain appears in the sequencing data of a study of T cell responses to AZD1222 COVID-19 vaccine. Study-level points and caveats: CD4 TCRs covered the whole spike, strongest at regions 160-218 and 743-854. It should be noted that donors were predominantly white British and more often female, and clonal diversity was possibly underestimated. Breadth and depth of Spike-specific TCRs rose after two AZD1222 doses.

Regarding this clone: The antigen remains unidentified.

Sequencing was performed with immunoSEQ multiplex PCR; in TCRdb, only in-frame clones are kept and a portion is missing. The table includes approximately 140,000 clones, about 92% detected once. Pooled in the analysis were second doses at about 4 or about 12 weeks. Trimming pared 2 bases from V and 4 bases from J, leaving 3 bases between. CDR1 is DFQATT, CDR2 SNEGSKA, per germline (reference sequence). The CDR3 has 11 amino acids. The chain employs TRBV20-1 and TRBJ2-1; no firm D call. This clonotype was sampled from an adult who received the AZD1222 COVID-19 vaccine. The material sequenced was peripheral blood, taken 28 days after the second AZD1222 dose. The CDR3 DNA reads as TGCAGTGCTAGAAGTTACAATGAGCAGTTCTTC. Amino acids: CSARSYNEQFF.